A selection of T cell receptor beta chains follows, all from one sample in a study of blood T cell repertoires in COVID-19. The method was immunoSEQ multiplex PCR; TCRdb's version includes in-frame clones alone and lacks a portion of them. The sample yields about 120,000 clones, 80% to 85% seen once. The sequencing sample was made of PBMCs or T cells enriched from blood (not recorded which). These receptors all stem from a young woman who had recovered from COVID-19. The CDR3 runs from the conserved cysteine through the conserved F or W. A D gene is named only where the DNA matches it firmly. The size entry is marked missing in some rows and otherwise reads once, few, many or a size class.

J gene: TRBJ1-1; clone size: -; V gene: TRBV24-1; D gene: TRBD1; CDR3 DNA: TGTGCCACCAGTGGGAAGGGACAGGGGGCGTTCACTGAAGCTTTCTTT; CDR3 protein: CATSGKGQGAFTEAFF
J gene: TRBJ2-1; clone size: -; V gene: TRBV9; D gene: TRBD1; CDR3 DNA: TGTGCCAGCAGCCTTGGGACAGTAGTTTACAATGAGCAGTTCTTC; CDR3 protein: CASSLGTVVYNEQFF
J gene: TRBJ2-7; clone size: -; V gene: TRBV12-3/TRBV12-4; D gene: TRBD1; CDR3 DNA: TGTGCCAGCAGTTTTAGAGGGGGCGACGAGCAGTACTTC; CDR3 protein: CASSFRGGDEQYF
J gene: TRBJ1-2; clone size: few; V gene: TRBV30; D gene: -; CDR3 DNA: TGTGCCTGGAGGCGAGTGGGCGCGAACTATGGCTACACCTTC; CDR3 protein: CAWRRVGANYGYTF
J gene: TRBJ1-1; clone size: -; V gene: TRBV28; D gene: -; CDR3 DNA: TGTGCCAGCAGTACGCCGGGTCTAGGCAAAAACACTGAAGCTTTCTTT; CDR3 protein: CASSTPGLGKNTEAFF
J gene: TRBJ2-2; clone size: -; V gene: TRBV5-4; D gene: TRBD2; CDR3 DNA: TGTGCCAGCAGGGTGGGACTAACTAGCGGTCTCACCGGGGAGCTGTTTTTT; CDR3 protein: CASRVGLTSGLTGELFF
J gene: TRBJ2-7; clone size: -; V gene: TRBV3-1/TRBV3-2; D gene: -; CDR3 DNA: TGTGCCAGCAGCCAAGTGGAGGGCTTGGACGAGCAGTACTTC; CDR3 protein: CASSQVEGLDEQYF
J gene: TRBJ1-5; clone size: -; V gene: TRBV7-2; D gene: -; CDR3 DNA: TGTGCCAGCAGCCAACTTGGAGGGAGCAATCAGCCCCAGCATTTT; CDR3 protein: CASSQLGGSNQPQHF
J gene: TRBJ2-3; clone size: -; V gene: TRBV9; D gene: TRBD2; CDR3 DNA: TGTGCCAGCACCAGCGGGAGGAGGTCAGATACGCAGTATTTT; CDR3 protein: CASTSGRRSDTQYF
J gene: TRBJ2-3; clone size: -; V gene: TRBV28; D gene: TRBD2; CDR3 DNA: TGTGCCAGCAGTTTAGAACTAGCGGGAGGGTATAGCACAGATACGCAGTATTTT; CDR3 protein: CASSLELAGGYSTDTQYF
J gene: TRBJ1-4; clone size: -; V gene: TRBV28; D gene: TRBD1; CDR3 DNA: TGTGCCAGCAGTCCTACCGGGACAGGGTTTGGGAGGAATGAAAAACTGTTTTTT; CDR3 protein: CASSPTGTGFGRNEKLFF
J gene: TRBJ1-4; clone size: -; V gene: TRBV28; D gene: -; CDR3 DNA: TGTGCCAGCAGTATCCGACAGCCAACTAATGAAAAACTGTTTTTT; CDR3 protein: CASSIRQPTNEKLFF
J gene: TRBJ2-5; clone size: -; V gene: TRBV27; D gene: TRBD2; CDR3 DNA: TGTGCCAGCAGTTTCGGCGGGGGGCGAGAGACCCAGTACTTC; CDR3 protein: CASSFGGGRETQYF
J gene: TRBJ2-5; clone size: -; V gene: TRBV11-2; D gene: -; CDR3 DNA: TGTGCCAGCAGCTTAGGACTCGAAGAGACCCAGTACTTC; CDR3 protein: CASSLGLEETQYF
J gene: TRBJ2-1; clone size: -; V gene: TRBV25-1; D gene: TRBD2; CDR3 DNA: TGTGCCAGCTTCTCAGGGACTAGCGGGAACTATGAGCAGTTCTTC; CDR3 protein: CASFSGTSGNYEQFF
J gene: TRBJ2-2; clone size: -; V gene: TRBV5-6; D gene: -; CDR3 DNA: TGTGCCAGCAGCTTCTCGACCGGGGAGCTGTTTTTT; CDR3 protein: CASSFSTGELFF
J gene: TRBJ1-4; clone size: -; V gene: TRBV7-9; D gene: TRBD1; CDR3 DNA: TGTGCCAGCAGCTTAGCTTTAACAGGGGACCCAGCAACTAATGAAAAACTGTTTTTT; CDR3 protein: CASSLALTGDPATNEKLFF
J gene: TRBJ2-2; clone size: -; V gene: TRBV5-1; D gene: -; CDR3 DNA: TGCGCCAGCAGCTTGGAGGCGGGAACCACCGGGGAGCTGTTTTTT; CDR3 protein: CASSLEAGTTGELFF
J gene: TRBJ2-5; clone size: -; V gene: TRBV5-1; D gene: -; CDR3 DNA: TGCGCCAGCAGCCCCTCCAAAGGGAGTGGGGAGACCCAGTACTTC; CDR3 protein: CASSPSKGSGETQYF
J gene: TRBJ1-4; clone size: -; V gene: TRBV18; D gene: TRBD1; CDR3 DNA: TGTGCCAGCTCACCTTCCACAGGGGGTGTTGAAAAACTGTTTTTT; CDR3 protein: CASSPSTGGVEKLFF